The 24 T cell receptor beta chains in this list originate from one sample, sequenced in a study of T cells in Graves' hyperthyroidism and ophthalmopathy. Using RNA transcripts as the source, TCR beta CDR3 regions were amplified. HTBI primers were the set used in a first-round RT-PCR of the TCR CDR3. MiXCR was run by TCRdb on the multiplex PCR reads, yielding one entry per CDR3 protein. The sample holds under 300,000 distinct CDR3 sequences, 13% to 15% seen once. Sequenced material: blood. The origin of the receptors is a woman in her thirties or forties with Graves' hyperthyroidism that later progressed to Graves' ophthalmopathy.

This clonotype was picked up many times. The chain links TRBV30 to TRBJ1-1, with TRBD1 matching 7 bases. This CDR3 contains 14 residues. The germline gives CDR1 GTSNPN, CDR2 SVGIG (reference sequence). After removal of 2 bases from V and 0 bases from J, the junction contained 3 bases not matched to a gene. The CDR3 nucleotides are TGTGCCTGGAGTCCAGGGGGGTTGAACACTGAAGCTTTCTTT. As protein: CAWSPGGLNTEAFF.

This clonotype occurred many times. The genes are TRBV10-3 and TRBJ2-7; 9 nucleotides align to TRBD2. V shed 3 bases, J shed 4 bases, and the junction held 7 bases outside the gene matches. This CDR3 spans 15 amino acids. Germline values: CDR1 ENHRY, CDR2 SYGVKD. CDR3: CAISDGREGLYEQYF. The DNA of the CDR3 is TGTGCCATCAGTGATGGGCGGGAGGGCCTATACGAGCAGTACTTC.

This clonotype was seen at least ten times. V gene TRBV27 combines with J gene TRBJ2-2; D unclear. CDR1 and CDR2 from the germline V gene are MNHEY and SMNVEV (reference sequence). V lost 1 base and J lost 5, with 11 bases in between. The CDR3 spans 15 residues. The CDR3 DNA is TGTGCCAGCAGTTTATATCTACTCGAAACCGGGGAGCTGTTTTTT. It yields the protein CASSLYLLETGELFF.

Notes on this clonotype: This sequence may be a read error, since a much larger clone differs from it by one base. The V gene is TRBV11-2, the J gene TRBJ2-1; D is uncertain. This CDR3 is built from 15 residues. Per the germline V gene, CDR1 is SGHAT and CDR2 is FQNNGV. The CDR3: CASSRGVSSYNERFF. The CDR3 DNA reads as TGTGCCAGCAGCCGAGGCGTCAGCTCCTACAATGAGCGGTTCTTC.

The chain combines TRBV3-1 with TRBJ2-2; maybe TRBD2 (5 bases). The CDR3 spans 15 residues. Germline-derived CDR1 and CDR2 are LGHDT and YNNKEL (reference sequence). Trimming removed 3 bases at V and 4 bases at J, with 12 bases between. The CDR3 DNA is TGTGCCAGCAGCCAGAAATACGGGATCACCGGGGAGCTGTTTTTT. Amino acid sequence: CASSQKYGITGELFF.

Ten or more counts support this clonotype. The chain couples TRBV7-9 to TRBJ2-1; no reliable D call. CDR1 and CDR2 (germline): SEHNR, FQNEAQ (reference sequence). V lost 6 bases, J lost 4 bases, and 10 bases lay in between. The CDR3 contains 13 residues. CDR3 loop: CASSNSAYNEQFF. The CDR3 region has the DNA TGTGCCAGCAGTAACTCGGCGTACAATGAGCAGTTCTTC.

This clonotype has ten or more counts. The CDR3 is CASSVAGLAGGIGEQYF. The CDR3 nucleotides read TGTGCCAGCAGCGTCGCGGGACTAGCGGGAGGTATAGGGGAGCAGTACTTC. The rearrangement joins TRBV7-9 to TRBJ2-7, with 15 bases identical to TRBD2. The V gene end was trimmed by 5 bases and the J gene end by 7 bases; junction bases not matched to a gene: 12. CDR1 is SEHNR, CDR2 FQNEAQ, per germline (reference sequence). The CDR3 consists of 17 residues.

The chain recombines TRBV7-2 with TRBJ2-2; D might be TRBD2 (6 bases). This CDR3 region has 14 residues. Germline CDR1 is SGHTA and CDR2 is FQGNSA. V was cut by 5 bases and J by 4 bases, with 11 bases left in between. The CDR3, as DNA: TGTGCCAGCAGCCAGATGGGGGGCACCGGGGAGCTGTTTTTT. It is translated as CASSQMGGTGELFF.

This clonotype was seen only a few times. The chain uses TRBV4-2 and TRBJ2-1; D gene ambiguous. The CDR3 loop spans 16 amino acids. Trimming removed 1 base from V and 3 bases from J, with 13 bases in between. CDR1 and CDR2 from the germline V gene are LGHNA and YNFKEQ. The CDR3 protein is CASSQGNSRNYNEQFF. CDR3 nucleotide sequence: TGTGCCAGCAGCCAAGGGAATAGCCGAAACTACAATGAGCAGTTCTTC.

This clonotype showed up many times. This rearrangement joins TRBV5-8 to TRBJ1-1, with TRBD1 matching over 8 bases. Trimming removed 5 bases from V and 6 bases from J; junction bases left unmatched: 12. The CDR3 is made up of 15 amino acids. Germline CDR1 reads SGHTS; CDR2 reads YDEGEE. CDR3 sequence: CASRNYRQGSSEAFF. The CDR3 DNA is TGTGCCAGCAGAAATTACAGACAGGGGAGTTCTGAAGCTTTCTTT.

DNA for the CDR3: TGCGCCAGCAGCACCGGCGCCCCGAACACCGGGGAGCTGTTTTTT. Translated: CASSTGAPNTGELFF. The chain is built from TRBV5-1 and TRBJ2-2; D is ambiguous. The V end lost 4 bases, the J end lost 0 bases, and 10 bases lay between the germline ends. The CDR3 sequence is 15 residues long. CDR1 is SGHRS and CDR2 is YFSETQ in the germline V gene.

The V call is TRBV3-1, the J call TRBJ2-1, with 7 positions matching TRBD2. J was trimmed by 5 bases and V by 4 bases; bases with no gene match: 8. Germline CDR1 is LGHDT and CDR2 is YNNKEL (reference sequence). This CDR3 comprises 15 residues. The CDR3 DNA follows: TGTGCCAGCAGCCCCCTAGCGGTCCACCACAATGAGCAGTTCTTC. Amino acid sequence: CASSPLAVHHNEQFF.

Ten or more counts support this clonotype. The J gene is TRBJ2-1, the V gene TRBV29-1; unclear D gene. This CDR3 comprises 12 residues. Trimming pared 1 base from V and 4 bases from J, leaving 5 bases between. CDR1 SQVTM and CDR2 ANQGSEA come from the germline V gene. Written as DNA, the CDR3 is TGCAGCGTTGAAGTGCGTTACAATGAGCAGTTCTTC. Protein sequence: CSVEVRYNEQFF.

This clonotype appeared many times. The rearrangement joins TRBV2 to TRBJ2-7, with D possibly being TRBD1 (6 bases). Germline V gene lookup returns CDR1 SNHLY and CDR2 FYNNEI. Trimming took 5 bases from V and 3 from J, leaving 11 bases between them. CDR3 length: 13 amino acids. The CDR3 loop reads CASSPGHLYEQYF. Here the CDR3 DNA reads TGTGCCAGCAGTCCGGGACACCTCTACGAGCAGTACTTC.

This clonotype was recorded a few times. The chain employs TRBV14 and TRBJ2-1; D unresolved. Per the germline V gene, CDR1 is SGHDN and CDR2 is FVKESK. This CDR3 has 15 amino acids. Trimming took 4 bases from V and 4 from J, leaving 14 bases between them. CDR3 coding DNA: TGTGCCAGCAGCCGAAGGATTCTAGGGTACAATGAGCAGTTCTTC. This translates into CASSRRILGYNEQFF. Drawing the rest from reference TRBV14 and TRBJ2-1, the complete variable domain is EAGVTQFPSHSVIEKGQTVTLRCDPISGHDNLYWYRRVMGKEIKFLLHFVKESKQDESGMPNNRFLAERTGGTYSTLKVQPAELEDSGVYFCASSRRILGYNEQFFGPGTRLTVL.

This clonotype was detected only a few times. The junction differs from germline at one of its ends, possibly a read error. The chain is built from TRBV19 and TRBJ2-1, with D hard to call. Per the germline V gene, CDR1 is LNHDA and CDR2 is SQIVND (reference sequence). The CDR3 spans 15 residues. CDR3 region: CASSISADPYSEQFF. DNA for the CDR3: TGTGCCAGTAGTATATCGGCAGACCCCTACAGTGAGCAGTTCTTC.

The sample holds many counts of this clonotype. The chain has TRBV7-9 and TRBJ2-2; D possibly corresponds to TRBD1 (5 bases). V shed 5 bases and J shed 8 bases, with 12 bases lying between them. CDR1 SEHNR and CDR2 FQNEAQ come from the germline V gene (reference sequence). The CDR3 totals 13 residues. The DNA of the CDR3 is TGTGCCAGCAGCGTTCAGGGTCATGGGGAGCTGTTTTTT. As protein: CASSVQGHGELFF.

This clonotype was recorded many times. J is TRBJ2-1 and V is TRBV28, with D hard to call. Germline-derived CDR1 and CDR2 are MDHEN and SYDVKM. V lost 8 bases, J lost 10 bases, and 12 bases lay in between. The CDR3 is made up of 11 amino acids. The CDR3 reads CASDSRTEQFF. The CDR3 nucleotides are TGTGCCAGCGATTCCCGGACCGAGCAGTTCTTC.

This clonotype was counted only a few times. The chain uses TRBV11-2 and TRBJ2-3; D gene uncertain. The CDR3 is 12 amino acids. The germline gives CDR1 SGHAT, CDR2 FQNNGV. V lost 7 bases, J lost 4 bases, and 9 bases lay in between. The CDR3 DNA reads TGTGCCAGCAACGTTAGTCCAGATACGCAGTATTTT. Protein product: CASNVSPDTQYF.

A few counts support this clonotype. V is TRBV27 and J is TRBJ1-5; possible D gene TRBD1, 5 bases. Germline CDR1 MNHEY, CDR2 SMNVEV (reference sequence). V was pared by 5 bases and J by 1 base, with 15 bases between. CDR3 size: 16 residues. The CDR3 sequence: CASSKGHPRSNQPQHF. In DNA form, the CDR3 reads TGTGCCAGCAGTAAAGGACACCCCAGAAGCAATCAGCCCCAGCATTTT.

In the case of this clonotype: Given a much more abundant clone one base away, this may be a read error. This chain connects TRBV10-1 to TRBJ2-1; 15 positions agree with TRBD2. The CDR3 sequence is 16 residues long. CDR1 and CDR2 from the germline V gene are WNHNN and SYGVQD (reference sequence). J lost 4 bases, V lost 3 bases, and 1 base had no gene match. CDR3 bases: TGCGCCAGCAGTGATGGGACTAGCGGGGGGTACAATGAGCAGTTCTTC. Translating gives CASSDGTSGGYNEQFF.

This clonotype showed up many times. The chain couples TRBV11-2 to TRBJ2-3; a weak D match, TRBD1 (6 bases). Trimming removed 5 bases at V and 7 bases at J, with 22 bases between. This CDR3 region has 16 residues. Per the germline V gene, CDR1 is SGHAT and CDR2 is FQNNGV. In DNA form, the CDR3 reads TGTGCCAGCAGCCCCCTAAGGGGGACCGGGTGGAATACGCAGTATTTT. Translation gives CASSPLRGTGWNTQYF.

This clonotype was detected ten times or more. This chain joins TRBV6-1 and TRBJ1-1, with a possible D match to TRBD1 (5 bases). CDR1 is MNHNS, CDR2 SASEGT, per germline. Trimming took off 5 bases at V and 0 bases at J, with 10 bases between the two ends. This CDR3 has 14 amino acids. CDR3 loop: CASSYGAVNTEAFF. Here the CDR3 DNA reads TGTGCCAGCAGTTACGGGGCGGTGAACACTGAAGCTTTCTTT.

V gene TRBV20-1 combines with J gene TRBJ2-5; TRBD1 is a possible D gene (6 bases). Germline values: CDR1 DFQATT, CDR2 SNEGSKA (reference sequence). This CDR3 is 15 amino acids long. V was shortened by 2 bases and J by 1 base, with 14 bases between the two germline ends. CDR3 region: CSARPRQAFQETQYF. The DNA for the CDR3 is TGCAGTGCTAGACCGCGACAGGCGTTCCAAGAGACCCAGTACTTC.